This T cell receptor (beta chain) was observed in a study of control samples from healthy donors and cancer patients. The CDR3 is 14 residues long. Deletions cut 5 bases from V and 2 bases from J, with 14 bases between. Germline CDR1 and CDR2: SGDLS and YYNGEE. The table came from immunoSEQ multiplex PCR; TCRdb's copy has only in-frame clones and leaves some out. The sample carries approximately 230,000 clones, approximately 80% recorded once. The specimen sequenced was PBMCs. The TCR comes from a woman aged 60-75 years with lung cancer. The chain combines TRBV9 with TRBJ2-7, with D possibly matching TRBD1 (5 bases). DNA of the CDR3: TGTGCCAGCAGTGGTATGACAGCAGCCTACGAGCAGTACTTC. This codes for CASSGMTAAYEQYF.